This T cell receptor beta chain was identified during a study of monozygotic twins with cystic fibrosis. TCRdb's table, derived via immunoSEQ multiplex PCR, lists solely in-frame clones and lacks some. Of some 32,000 clones detected, roughly 96% appear once; the ten largest clones hold 0.15% to 0.2%. Study-level results: Nucleotide-identical clonotype sharing was significantly higher within monozygotic CF twin pairs than between unrelated CF individuals. Co-twins had the most similar V usage for 13 of 16 pairs, J for 8. Age, concordance and disease severity did not associate with shared CDR3 numbers.

About this clone: What it binds is not known.

The V gene lost 7 bases and the J gene lost 5 bases, with 11 bases spanning the gap. This CDR3 contains 12 residues. Germline CDR1 reads LNHDA; CDR2 reads SQIVND (reference sequence). This chain uses TRBV19 with TRBJ1-1; D call uncertain. The sample taken for sequencing was blood. This clonotype originated in a girl aged 2-10 years with cystic fibrosis. DNA of the CDR3: TGTGCCAGTAAAGGGATGGGTACTGAAGCTTTCTTT. This translates into CASKGMGTEAFF.